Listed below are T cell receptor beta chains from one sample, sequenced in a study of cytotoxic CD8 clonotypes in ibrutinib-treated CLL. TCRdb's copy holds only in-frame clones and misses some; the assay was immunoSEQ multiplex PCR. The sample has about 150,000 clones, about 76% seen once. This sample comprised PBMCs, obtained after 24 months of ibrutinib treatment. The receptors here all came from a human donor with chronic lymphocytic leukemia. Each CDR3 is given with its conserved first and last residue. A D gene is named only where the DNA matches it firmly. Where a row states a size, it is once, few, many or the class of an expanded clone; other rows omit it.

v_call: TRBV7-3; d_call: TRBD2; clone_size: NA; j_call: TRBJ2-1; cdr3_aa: CASSVGTSGGREQFF; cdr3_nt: TGTGCCAGCAGCGTAGGGACTAGCGGGGGGCGGGAGCAGTTCTTC
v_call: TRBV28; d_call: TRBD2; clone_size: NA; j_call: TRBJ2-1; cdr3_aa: CATSGGIPNEQFF; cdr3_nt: TGTGCCACCTCGGGAGGAATCCCCAATGAGCAGTTCTTC
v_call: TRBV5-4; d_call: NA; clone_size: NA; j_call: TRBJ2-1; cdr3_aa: CASSLPPGTYNEQFF; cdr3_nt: TGTGCCAGCAGCTTGCCCCCAGGCACCTACAATGAGCAGTTCTTC
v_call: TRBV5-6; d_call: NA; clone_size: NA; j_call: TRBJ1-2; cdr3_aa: CASSLWDSYYTF; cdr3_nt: TGTGCCAGCAGCTTGTGGGACTCCTACTACACCTTC
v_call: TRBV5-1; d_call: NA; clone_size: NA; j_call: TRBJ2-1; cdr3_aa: CASSLGTHNEQFF; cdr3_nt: TGCGCCAGCAGCTTGGGCACCCACAATGAGCAGTTCTTC
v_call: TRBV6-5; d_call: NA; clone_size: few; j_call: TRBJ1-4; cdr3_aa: CARYQEKLFF; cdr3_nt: TGTGCCAGATACCAGGAAAAACTGTTTTTT
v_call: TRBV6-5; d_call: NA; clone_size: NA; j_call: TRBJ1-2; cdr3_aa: CASSSPDGHYGYTF; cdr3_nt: TGTGCCAGCAGTTCCCCCGACGGACACTATGGCTACACCTTC
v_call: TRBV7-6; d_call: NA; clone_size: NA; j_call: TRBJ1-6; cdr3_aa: CASSSDRSLSPLHF; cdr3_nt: TGTGCCAGCAGCTCCGACAGGAGCCTCTCACCCCTCCACTTT
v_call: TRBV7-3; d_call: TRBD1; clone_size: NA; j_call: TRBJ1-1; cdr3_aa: CASSSPTGLAFF; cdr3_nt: TGTGCCAGCAGCTCCCCGACAGGGTTAGCTTTCTTT
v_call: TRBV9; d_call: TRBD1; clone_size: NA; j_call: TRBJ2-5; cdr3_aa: CASSLRQGKETQYF; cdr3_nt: TGTGCCAGCAGCCTCCGACAGGGGAAAGAGACCCAGTACTTC
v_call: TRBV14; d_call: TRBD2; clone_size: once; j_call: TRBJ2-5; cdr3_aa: CASSPGLAGDGKETQYF; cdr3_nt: TGTGCCAGCAGCCCCGGGCTAGCGGGGGACGGTAAAGAGACCCAGTACTTC